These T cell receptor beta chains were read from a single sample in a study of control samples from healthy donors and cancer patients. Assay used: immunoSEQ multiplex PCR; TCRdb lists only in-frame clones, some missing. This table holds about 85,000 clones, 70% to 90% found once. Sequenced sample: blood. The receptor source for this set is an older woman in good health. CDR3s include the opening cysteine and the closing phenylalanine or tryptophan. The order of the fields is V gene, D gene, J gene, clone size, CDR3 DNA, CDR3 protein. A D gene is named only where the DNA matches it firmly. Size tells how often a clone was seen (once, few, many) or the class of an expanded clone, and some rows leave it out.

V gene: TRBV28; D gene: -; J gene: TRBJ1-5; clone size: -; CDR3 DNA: TGTGCCAGCAGTTTCGGCAGGTCTCGCAATCAGCCCCAGCATTTT; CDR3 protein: CASSFGRSRNQPQHF
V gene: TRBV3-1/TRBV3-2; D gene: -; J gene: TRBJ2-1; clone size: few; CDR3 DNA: TGTGCCAGCAGGTCAAGAATCCCTTCCACTAGTGGCTCCTACAATGAGCAGTTCTTC; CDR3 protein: CASRSRIPSTSGSYNEQFF
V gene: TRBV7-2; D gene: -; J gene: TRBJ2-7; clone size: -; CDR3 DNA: TGTGCCAGCAGCTTAGCGAGGGGGTTTGGCGAGCAGTACTTC; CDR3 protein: CASSLARGFGEQYF
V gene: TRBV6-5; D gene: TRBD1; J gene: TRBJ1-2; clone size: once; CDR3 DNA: TGTGCCAGTTGGACAGGGGTTGTCTATGGCTACACCTTC; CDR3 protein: CASWTGVVYGYTF
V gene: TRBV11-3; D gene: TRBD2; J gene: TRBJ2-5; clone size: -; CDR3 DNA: TGTGCCAGCAGCTTAGGCGGGAGTGGGGAGACCCAGTACTTC; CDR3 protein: CASSLGGSGETQYF
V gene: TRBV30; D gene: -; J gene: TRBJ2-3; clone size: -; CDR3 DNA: TGTGCCTGGACTACCGGCGTCGGGGGGCGCGCAGATACGCAGTATTTT; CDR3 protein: CAWTTGVGGRADTQYF
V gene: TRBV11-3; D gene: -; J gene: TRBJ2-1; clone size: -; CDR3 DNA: TGTGCCAGCAGCCCAGGGGCGGGAAGGGGATTCTACAATGAGCAGTTCTTC; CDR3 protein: CASSPGAGRGFYNEQFF
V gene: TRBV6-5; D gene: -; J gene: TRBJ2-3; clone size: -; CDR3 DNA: TGTGCCAGCAGTTACCGGGCAGATCCCACAGATACGCAGTATTTT; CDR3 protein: CASSYRADPTDTQYF
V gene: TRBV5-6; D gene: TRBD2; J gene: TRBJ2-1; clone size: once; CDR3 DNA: TGTGCCAGCAGCTTTGGGACTAGCGGCTACAATGAGCAGTTCTTC; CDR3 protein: CASSFGTSGYNEQFF
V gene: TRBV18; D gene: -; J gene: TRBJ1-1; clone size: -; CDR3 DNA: TGTGCCAGCTCACAGGGGGGAATCACTGAAGCTTTCTTT; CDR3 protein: CASSQGGITEAFF
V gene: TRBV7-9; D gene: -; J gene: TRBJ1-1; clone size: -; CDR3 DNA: TGTGCCAGCAGCTTACTAGTGAACACTGAAGCTTTCTTT; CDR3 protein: CASSLLVNTEAFF
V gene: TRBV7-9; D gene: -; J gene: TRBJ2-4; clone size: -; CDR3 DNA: TGTGCCAGCAGCTCCACCCCCGGGACTGGGGCCCTAGCCAAAAACATTCAGTACTTC; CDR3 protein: CASSSTPGTGALAKNIQYF
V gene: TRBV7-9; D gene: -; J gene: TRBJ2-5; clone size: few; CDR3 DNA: TGTGCCAGCAGCTTAGAGGTGGGGACCCAGTACTTC; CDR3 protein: CASSLEVGTQYF
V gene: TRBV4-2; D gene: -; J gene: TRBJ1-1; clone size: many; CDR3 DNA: TGTGCCAGCAGCGCGCGGGACGTCGGCACTGAAGCTTTCTTT; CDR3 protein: CASSARDVGTEAFF
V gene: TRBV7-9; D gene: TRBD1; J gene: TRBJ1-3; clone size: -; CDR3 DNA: TGTGCCAGCAGCTTTACACAGGGGACTGGAAACACCATATATTTT; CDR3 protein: CASSFTQGTGNTIYF
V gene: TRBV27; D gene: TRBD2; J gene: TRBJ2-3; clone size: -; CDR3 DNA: TGTGCCAGCACCACTATACGGACTAGCGGAATCACAGATACGCAGTATTTT; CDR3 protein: CASTTIRTSGITDTQYF
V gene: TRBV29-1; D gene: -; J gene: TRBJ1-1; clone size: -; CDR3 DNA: TGCAGCGTTAGGTGGACTGAAGCTTTCTTT; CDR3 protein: CSVRWTEAFF
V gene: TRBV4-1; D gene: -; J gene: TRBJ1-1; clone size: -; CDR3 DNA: TGCGCCAGCAGCCCCCGGGAGGGTGGGACTGAAGCTTTCTTT; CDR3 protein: CASSPREGGTEAFF
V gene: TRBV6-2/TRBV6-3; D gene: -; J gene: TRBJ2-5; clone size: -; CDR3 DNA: TGTGCCAGCAGTTACGTGGGACAAGAGACCCAGTACTTC; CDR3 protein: CASSYVGQETQYF
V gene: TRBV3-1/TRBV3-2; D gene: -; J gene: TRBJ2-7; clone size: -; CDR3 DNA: TGTGCCAGCAGTCGGACGGGCCCCTACGAGCAGTACTTC; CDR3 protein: CASSRTGPYEQYF
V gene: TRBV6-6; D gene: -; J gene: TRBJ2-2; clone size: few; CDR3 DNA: TGTGCCAGCAGTGGACCGAACACCGGGGAGCTGTTTTTT; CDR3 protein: CASSGPNTGELFF
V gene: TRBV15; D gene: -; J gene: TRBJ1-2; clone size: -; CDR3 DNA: TGTGCCACCAGCAGAGATGGGGGGCCGGTCGATTATGGCTACACCTTC; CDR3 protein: CATSRDGGPVDYGYTF
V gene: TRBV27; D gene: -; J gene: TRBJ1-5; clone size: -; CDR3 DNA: TGTGCCAGCGGCGCCCGGGGGGGGAGCAATCAGCCCCAGCATTTT; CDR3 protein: CASGARGGSNQPQHF
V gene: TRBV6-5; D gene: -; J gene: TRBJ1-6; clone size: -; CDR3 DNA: TGTGCCAGCTCGGACCTAGTGAGTTCACCCCTCCACTTT; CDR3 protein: CASSDLVSSPLHF
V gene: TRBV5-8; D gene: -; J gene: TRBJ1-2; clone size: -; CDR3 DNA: TGTGCCAGCAGCTTGTTATACAGATATGGCTACACCTTC; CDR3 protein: CASSLLYRYGYTF
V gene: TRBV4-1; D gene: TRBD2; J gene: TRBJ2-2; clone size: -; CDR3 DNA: TGCGCCAGCACAACGGGACTAGCGGGTTCCGGGGAGCTGTTTTTT; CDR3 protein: CASTTGLAGSGELFF
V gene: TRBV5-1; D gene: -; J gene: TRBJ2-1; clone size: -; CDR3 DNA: TGCGCCAGCAGCTTGGCTGGATCAGCGGACTACAATGAGCAGTTCTTC; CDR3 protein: CASSLAGSADYNEQFF
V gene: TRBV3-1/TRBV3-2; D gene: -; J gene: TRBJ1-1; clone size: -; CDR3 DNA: TGTGCCAGCAGCCAAGTGGGGGGAAACACTGAAGCTTTCTTT; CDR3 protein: CASSQVGGNTEAFF
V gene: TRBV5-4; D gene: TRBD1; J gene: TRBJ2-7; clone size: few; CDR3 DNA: TGTGCCAGCAGCCACGGACAGGCCTACGAGCAGTACTTC; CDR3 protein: CASSHGQAYEQYF
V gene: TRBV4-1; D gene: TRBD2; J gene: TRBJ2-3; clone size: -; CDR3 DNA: TGCGCCAGCAGCGGCGGACTAGCGGGCCGAACAGATACGCAGTATTTT; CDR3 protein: CASSGGLAGRTDTQYF
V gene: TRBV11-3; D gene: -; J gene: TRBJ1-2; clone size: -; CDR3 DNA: TGTGCCAGCAGCCTGGGGCAGGCCTTGGGCTACACCTTC; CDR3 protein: CASSLGQALGYTF
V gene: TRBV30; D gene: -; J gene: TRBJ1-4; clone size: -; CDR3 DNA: TGTGCCTGGAGAACTCCGGGGGGTTTTGAAAAACTGTTTTTT; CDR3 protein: CAWRTPGGFEKLFF
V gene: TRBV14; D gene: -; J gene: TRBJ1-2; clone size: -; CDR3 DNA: TGTGCCAGCAGCCAATCGGCCCTACCGTTCTATGGCTACACCTTC; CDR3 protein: CASSQSALPFYGYTF
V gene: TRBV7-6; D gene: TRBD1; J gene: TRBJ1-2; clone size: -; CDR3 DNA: TGTGCCAGCAGAACAGGGGATGATGGCTACACCTTC; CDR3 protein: CASRTGDDGYTF
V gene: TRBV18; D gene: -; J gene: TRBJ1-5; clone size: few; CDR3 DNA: TGTGCCAGCTCACCCGTTACGGGAGGGGTGCATCAGCCCCAGCATTTT; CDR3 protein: CASSPVTGGVHQPQHF
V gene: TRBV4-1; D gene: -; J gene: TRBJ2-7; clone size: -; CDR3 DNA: TGCGCCAGCAGCAAAAACTTACAGGGAAATTACGAGCAGTACTTC; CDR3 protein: CASSKNLQGNYEQYF
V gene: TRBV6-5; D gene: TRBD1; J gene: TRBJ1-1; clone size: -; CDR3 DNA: TGTGCCAGCAGTTACCAGGGGGCCTCCTCCATTCCTGAAGCTTTCTTT; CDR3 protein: CASSYQGASSIPEAFF
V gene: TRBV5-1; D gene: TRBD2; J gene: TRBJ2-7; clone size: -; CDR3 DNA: TGCGCCAGCAGCCCAATGACTAGCAACGACTACGAGCAGTACTTC; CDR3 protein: CASSPMTSNDYEQYF
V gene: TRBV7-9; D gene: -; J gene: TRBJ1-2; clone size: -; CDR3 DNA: TGTGCCAGCAGCTTAGCACAGGACTATGGCTACACCTTC; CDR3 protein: CASSLAQDYGYTF
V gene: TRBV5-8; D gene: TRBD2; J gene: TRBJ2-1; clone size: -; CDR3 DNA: TGTGCCAGCAGCTTGGTGACTAGCAGCCGGGGATACAATGAGCAGTTCTTC; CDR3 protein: CASSLVTSSRGYNEQFF
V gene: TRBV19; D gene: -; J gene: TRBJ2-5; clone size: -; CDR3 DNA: TGTGCCAGTAGTATGGATGTGGGGGAGGTCCAAGAGACCCAGTACTTC; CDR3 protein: CASSMDVGEVQETQYF
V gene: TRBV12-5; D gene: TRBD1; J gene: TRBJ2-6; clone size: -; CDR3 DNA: TGTGCTAGTGGTTCCGGACAGGGAGCCATTGGGGCCAACGTCCTGACTTTC; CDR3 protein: CASGSGQGAIGANVLTF
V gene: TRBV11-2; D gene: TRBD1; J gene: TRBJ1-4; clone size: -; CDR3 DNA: TGTGCCAGCGGACCGACAGGGACGGCTAATGAAAAACTGTTTTTT; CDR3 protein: CASGPTGTANEKLFF
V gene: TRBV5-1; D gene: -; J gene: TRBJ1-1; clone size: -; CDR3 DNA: TGCGCCAGCAGCTCCACACGACCCAACACTGAAGCTTTCTTT; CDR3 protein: CASSSTRPNTEAFF
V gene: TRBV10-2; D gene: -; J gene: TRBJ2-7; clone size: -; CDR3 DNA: TGCGCCACCGCGGGACCAACCTACGAGCAGTACTTC; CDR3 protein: CATAGPTYEQYF
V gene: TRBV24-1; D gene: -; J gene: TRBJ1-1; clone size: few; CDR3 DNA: TGTGCCACAAAAGGAGAGGGGGGCGCAGGCACTGAAGCTTTCTTT; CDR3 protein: CATKGEGGAGTEAFF
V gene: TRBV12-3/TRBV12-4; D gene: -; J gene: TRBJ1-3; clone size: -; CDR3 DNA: TGTGCCAGCAGTCAGGGACACACCATATATTTT; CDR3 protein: CASSQGHTIYF
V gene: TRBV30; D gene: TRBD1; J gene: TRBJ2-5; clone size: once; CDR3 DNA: TGTGCCTGGAATAAGGGACAGATGGGAGAGACCCAGTACTTC; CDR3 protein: CAWNKGQMGETQYF
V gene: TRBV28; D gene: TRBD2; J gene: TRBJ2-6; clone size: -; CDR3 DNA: TGTGCCAGCAGTGGCAATCCCGGGACTAGCTCTGGGGCCAACGTCCTGACTTTC; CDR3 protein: CASSGNPGTSSGANVLTF
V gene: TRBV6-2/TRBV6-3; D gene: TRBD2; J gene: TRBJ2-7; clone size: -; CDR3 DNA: TGTGCCAGCAGTTACATAGGCGGGACTAGCCCCTACGAGCAGTACTTC; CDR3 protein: CASSYIGGTSPYEQYF
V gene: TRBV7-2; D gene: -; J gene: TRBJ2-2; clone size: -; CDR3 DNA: TGTGCCAGCAGCTTAAGCGGGTCCAAGAGGACCGGGGAGCTGTTTTTT; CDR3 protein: CASSLSGSKRTGELFF
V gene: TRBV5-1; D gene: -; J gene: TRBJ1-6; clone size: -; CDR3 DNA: TGCGCCAGCAGCAATACAGGGTCGAATTCACCCCTCCACTTT; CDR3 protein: CASSNTGSNSPLHF
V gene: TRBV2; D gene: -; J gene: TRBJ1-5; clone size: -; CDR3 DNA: TGTGCCAGCCAGGTGGGGTGGTCGCAGCGCAATCAGCCCCAGCATTTT; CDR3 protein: CASQVGWSQRNQPQHF